Below, 24 T cell receptor beta chains from the same sample are listed, as sequenced in a study of T cell responses to AZD1222 COVID-19 vaccine. The method was immunoSEQ multiplex PCR; TCRdb's version includes in-frame clones alone and lacks a portion of them. The repertoire includes about 160,000 clones, 92% of them detected once, and roughly 3.4% sits in the top ten. The source was peripheral blood, collected 28 days after the second AZD1222 dose. These receptors were collected from an adult who received the AZD1222 COVID-19 vaccine.

This clone has a single count. This chain links TRBV27 with TRBJ1-2; TRBD1 matches at 7 bases. CDR3 length: 15 amino acids. CDR1 and CDR2 from the germline V gene are MNHEY and SMNVEV (reference sequence). The V segment lost 8 bases and the J segment 3 bases; nucleotides outside the gene matches: 12. The CDR3 region is CASGSLQGRDYGYTF. For the CDR3, the DNA is TGTGCCAGCGGAAGCCTACAGGGGAGGGACTATGGCTACACCTTC.

CDR3 sequence: CASSPAGSYEQYF. The CDR3 DNA sequence: TGTGCCAGCTCACCCGCAGGATCCTACGAGCAGTACTTC. The chain employs TRBV18 and TRBJ2-7; unclear D gene. Germline CDR1 reads KGHSH; CDR2 reads LQKENI. Trimming left V 3 bases short and J 1 base short, with 7 bases between. There are 13 residues in the CDR3.

The CDR3 nucleotides are TGTGCCAGTAGGGGGAACACTGAAGCTTTCTTT. Its translation: CASRGNTEAFF. This chain links TRBV19 with TRBJ1-1; D remains ambiguous. Germline CDR1 reads LNHDA; CDR2 reads SQIVND (reference sequence). V lost 6 bases, J lost 1 base, and 3 bases lay in between. CDR3 size: 11 residues.

The J gene is TRBJ1-1, the V gene TRBV18, with unresolved D. The CDR3 loop spans 12 amino acids. Germline CDR1 and CDR2: KGHSH and LQKENI. V lost 4 bases, J lost 4 bases, and 7 bases lay in between. CDR3 nucleotide sequence: TGTGCCAGCTCACGGATAGGCACTGAAGCTTTCTTT. Translating it yields CASSRIGTEAFF.

A single count supports this clone. The V gene is TRBV7-9, the J gene TRBJ2-3; D possibly corresponds to TRBD2 (5 bases). Deletions cut 3 bases from V and 0 bases from J, with 22 bases between. The CDR3 is 19 amino acids. In germline, CDR1 is SEHNR, CDR2 FQNEAQ (reference sequence). CDR3 DNA: TGTGCCAGCAGCTTGACTAAGCCGTCTCTAATTCGTAGCACAGATACGCAGTATTTT. It codes for CASSLTKPSLIRSTDTQYF.

This chain links TRBV5-1 with TRBJ1-1; D is unclear. V lost 0 bases to trimming and J lost 2 bases, with 11 bases between them. The CDR3 extends over 15 amino acids. Germline V gives CDR1 SGHRS, CDR2 YFSETQ. In DNA, the CDR3 is TGCGCCAGCAGCTTGGTGGGCAGCTCTAACACTGAAGCTTTCTTT. Protein sequence: CASSLVGSSNTEAFF.

The rearrangement links TRBV11-3 to TRBJ2-7, with D possibly TRBD2 on 5 matching bases. The CDR3 has 16 residues. Trimming took off 4 bases at V and 3 bases at J, with 19 bases between the two ends. Germline assignment: CDR1 SGHNT and CDR2 YENEEA. For the CDR3, the DNA is TGTGCCAGCAGCTCGAGGTCCGGGCTCGGGAACTACGAGCAGTACTTC. This codes for CASSSRSGLGNYEQYF.

The V gene is TRBV12-3 or TRBV12-4, the J gene TRBJ2-2; D is unresolved. The CDR3 is 12 amino acids. Trimming took off 6 bases at V and 7 bases at J, with 9 bases between the two ends. This CDR3 reads CASRRTGGELFF. As DNA, the CDR3 is TGTGCCAGCAGAAGGACCGGCGGGGAGCTGTTTTTT.

The chain combines TRBV7-9 with TRBJ2-7; 7 positions agree with TRBD1. V gave up 4 bases and J gave up 6 bases; unmatched junction bases: 6. The CDR3 has 13 residues. The germline CDR1 and CDR2 sequences are SEHNR and FQNEAQ (reference sequence). CDR3 sequence (DNA): TGTGCCAGCAGCTCCCTGGCAGGGGGCGAGCAGTACTTC. Translating it yields CASSSLAGGEQYF.

This chain uses TRBV25-1 with TRBJ1-1; D not certain. Trimming removed 8 bases from V and 2 bases from J, with 6 bases in between. There are 11 residues in the CDR3. Germline V lookup: CDR1 MGHDK, CDR2 SYGVNS. This CDR3 is CASLRNTEAFF. In nucleotides, the CDR3 is TGTGCCAGCCTCCGAAACACTGAAGCTTTCTTT.

The chain combines TRBV6-1 with TRBJ1-2; 8 nucleotides match TRBD1. CDR3 length: 15 residues. Germline trimming cut 1 base from V and 0 bases from J; bases unmatched to any gene: 1. Per the germline V gene, CDR1 is MNHNS and CDR2 is SASEGT. This CDR3 reads CASSEGGQANYGYTF. The DNA for the CDR3 is TGTGCCAGCAGTGAAGGGGGACAGGCTAACTATGGCTACACCTTC.

This clone came up once. This chain joins TRBV19 and TRBJ1-6; TRBD1 matches at 8 bases. The ends lost 7 bases at V and 8 bases at J; junction bases unmatched: 7. There are 14 residues in the CDR3. Germline assignment: CDR1 LNHDA and CDR2 SQIVND (reference sequence). The CDR3 here is CASTLTGVDSPLHF. The CDR3 DNA is TGTGCCAGTACCCTGACAGGGGTGGATTCACCCCTCCACTTT.

This clone was seen just once. V is TRBV5-1 and J is TRBJ2-6; D unclear. CDR1 is SGHRS and CDR2 is YFSETQ in the germline V gene. The V end lost 3 bases, the J end lost 0 bases, and 13 bases lay between the germline ends. The CDR3 loop spans 17 amino acids. The DNA of the CDR3 is TGCGCCAGCAGCTGGCGCGCACGTATCTCTGGGGCCAACGTCCTGACTTTC. Amino acid sequence: CASSWRARISGANVLTF.

J is TRBJ1-6 and V is TRBV5-1, with D perhaps matching TRBD1 (6 bases). This CDR3 is built from 15 residues. The V end was cut by 3 bases, the J end by 2 bases, with 9 bases between. The germline V gene has CDR1 SGHRS and CDR2 YFSETQ. The CDR3 loop reads CASSSDSAYNSPLHF. CDR3 DNA: TGCGCCAGCAGCTCGGACAGTGCCTATAATTCACCCCTCCACTTT. Using reference TRBV5-1 and TRBJ1-6 for the parts outside the CDR3, the full variable domain is KAGVTQTPRYLIKTRGQQVTLSCSPISGHRSVSWYQQTPGQGLQFLFEYFSETQRNKGNFPGRFSGRQFSNSRSEMNVSTLELGDSALYLCASSSDSAYNSPLHFGNGTRLTVT.

The chain joins TRBV4-1 to TRBJ2-7; 10 bases match TRBD2. CDR3 length: 17 residues. J gave up 0 bases and V 1 base, and 6 bases lay outside the gene matches. Germline values: CDR1 MGHRA, CDR2 YSYEKL. The CDR3 DNA reads as TGCGCCAGCAGCCAAGCGGGACTAGCGTTCAGCTCCTACGAGCAGTACTTC. Translation gives CASSQAGLAFSSYEQYF.

The rearrangement uses TRBV3-1 (or the pseudogene TRBV3-2) and TRBJ1-2; D might be TRBD1 (6 bases). Between the trimmed V and J ends, which lost 7 bases and 8 bases, there was a span of 17 bases. This CDR3 contains 13 residues. Germline V gives CDR1 LGHDT, CDR2 YNNKEL (reference sequence). DNA of the CDR3: TGTGCCAGCACGCCCACGGAAGGGGGAGGCTACACCTTC. Translation: CASTPTEGGGYTF.

The chain joins TRBV28 to TRBJ1-1; no clear D. Germline lookup yields CDR1 MDHEN and CDR2 SYDVKM. The CDR3 extends over 14 amino acids. V was cut by 5 bases and J by 1 base, with 11 bases left in between. CDR3: CASSPQGGNTEAFF. In DNA form, the CDR3 reads TGTGCCAGCAGTCCCCAAGGAGGGAACACTGAAGCTTTCTTT.

The chain couples TRBV7-2 to TRBJ2-1, with TRBD2 matching over 10 bases. The V and J ends lost 4 bases and 5 bases, in that order; junction bases with no gene match: 5. The germline V gene encodes CDR1 SGHTA and CDR2 FQGNSA. CDR3 length: 15 amino acids. The CDR3 sequence: CASSSGTSADNEQFF. CDR3 bases: TGTGCCAGCAGCTCAGGGACTAGCGCCGACAATGAGCAGTTCTTC. Full variable domain (rest looked up from reference TRBV7-2 and TRBJ2-1): GAGVSQSPSNKVTEKGKDVELRCDPISGHTALYWYRQSLGQGLEFLIYFQGNSAPDKSGLPSDRFSAERTGGSVSTLTIQRTQQEDSAVYLCASSSGTSADNEQFFGPGTRLTVL.

The chain has TRBV7-2 and TRBJ2-7; TRBD2 aligns across 9 bases. CDR1 and CDR2 (germline): SGHTA, FQGNSA. Trimming took 0 bases from V and 6 from J; bases not matched to a gene: 3. The CDR3 runs 14 residues. The CDR3 nucleotides are TGTGCCAGCAGCTTAGCCGGGACTAGCAGCGAGCAGTACTTC. The encoded protein is CASSLAGTSSEQYF.

The chain combines TRBV3-1 (or the pseudogene TRBV3-2) with TRBJ1-2; 7 positions match TRBD1. Germline loops: CDR1 LGHDT, CDR2 YNNKEL (reference sequence). Trimming at V came to 3 bases and at J to 7 bases, leaving 5 bases not matched to a gene. This CDR3 has 13 amino acids. This CDR3 reads CASSHRQGVGYTF. The CDR3 DNA is TGTGCCAGCAGCCATCGACAGGGAGTTGGCTACACCTTC.

The J gene is TRBJ2-2, the V gene TRBV2; maybe TRBD2 (5 bases). Germline CDR1 SNHLY, CDR2 FYNNEI. The CDR3 extends over 15 amino acids. V lost 4 bases and J 0 bases, leaving 9 bases between the germline ends. The CDR3 region has the DNA TGTGCCAGCAGTGTCCCCGGGACGAACACCGGGGAGCTGTTTTTT. This gives the protein CASSVPGTNTGELFF. The whole variable domain, remainder taken from reference TRBV2 and TRBJ2-2, is EPEVTQTPSHQVTQMGQEVILRCVPISNHLYFYWYRQILGQKVEFLVSFYNNEISEKSEIFDDQFSVERPDGSNFTLKIRSTKLEDSAMYFCASSVPGTNTGELFFGEGSRLTVL.

This chain uses TRBV11-3 with TRBJ2-2, with 8 bases fitting TRBD2. Losses at the gene ends were 3 bases for V and 6 bases for J; bases not matched to a gene: 12. The CDR3 consists of 17 residues. Germline assignment: CDR1 SGHNT and CDR2 YENEEA. The CDR3 region is CASSFRLAGRGAGELFF. In nucleotides, the CDR3 is TGTGCCAGCAGCTTTCGGCTAGCGGGTCGCGGGGCCGGGGAGCTGTTTTTT.

This chain connects TRBV5-3 to TRBJ2-5; perhaps TRBD1 as D (5 bases). TRBV5-3 is sorted into the ORF group, with uncertain function. Between the trimmed V and J ends, which lost 7 bases and 2 bases, there was a span of 12 bases. CDR3 length equals 13 residues. The CDR3: CAREDSIQETQYF. The CDR3 DNA reads as TGTGCCAGAGAAGACAGCATACAAGAGACCCAGTACTTC.

The chain uses TRBV7-9 and TRBJ2-1; TRBD2 might be the D (5 bases). The CDR3 totals 17 residues. The germline CDR1 and CDR2 sequences are SEHNR and FQNEAQ (reference sequence). V was clipped by 4 bases and J by 10 bases, with 26 bases between them. The CDR3 DNA reads as TGTGCCAGCAGCTCAAATTCTCCAGGCCAGGACTTCAAGGAGCAGTTCTTC. This sequence encodes CASSSNSPGQDFKEQFF.